This T cell receptor (beta chain) was captured by sequencing in a study of cytomegalovirus exposure and HLA in healthy donors. Study summary: Previous work identified around 120 million unique TCR beta sequences from about 179 million T cells. Whole-study findings and limits: A few of the chains that were CMV-associated were confirmed in vitro to be specific for CMV antigens. The study listed approximately 160 cytomegalovirus-associated TCR beta chains. The later analysis indicated that the majority of CMV-associated TCR beta chains appeared HLA-restricted.

PCR was performed using 60 Vbeta and 13 Jbeta primers. Sequencing used immunoSEQ multiplex PCR; TCRdb keeps in-frame clones, though not all of them. The profile shows over 200,000 clones, around 89% of them singletons. As for this clone: Its antigen is undetermined.

CDR3 size: 15 residues. The V end was cut by 0 bases, the J end by 4 bases, with 13 bases between. Germline V gives CDR1 SGHDT, CDR2 YYEEEE. The receptor's source is a woman aged 18 to 35 in good health and CMV-seronegative. Sequencing was done on a sample of PBMCs. The V and J genes are TRBV5-6 and TRBJ1-2, with unresolved D. The CDR3 protein is CASSLVERRVYGYTF. CDR3 DNA sequence: TGTGCCAGCAGCTTGGTAGAGCGGAGAGTCTATGGCTACACCTTC.